The rows below give T cell receptor beta chains drawn from one sample of a study of CD8+ T cells in alopecia areata. The repertoire was sequenced with immunoSEQ multiplex PCR; TCRdb's copy has only in-frame clones and lacks some. The repertoire includes about 200,000 clones, about 62% of them detected once, and 5% to 6% sits in the top ten. The sample in question was CD4+ T cells sorted from blood, obtained at week 24, from a patient treated with tofacitinib. Receptor source: a human donor with alopecia areata. The CDR3 runs from the conserved cysteine through the conserved F or W. The D gene is left open where the match is weak. The size field is filled for only some rows; it gives once, few, many or a size class.

clone_size	cdr3_length	v_call	j_call	d_call	cdr3_aa	cdr3_nt
NA	15	TRBV4-3	TRBJ1-2	NA	CASSQDGNTHYGYTF	TGCGCCAGCAGCCAAGATGGAAACACTCACTATGGCTACACCTTC
few	12	TRBV5-6	TRBJ2-5	NA	CASSLGQETQYF	TGTGCCAGCAGCTTAGGCCAAGAGACCCAGTACTTC
NA	17	TRBV4-1	TRBJ1-5	TRBD1	CASSQVTGEPRNQPQHF	TGCGCCAGCAGCCAAGTAACAGGGGAGCCCCGCAATCAGCCCCAGCATTTT
NA	13	TRBV30	TRBJ1-2	NA	CAWTSRGGYGYTF	TGTGCCTGGACCTCAAGGGGAGGGTATGGCTACACCTTC
NA	16	TRBV18	TRBJ2-7	TRBD1	CASSPGTGGFAGEQYF	TGTGCCAGCTCACCAGGGACAGGGGGATTCGCGGGAGAGCAGTACTTC
once	13	TRBV4-2	TRBJ2-3	NA	CASSQGTTDTQYF	TGTGCCAGCAGCCAAGGAACCACAGATACGCAGTATTTT
NA	15	TRBV27	TRBJ1-2	NA	CASSGRTPPVRGYTF	TGTGCCAGCAGTGGACGGACGCCTCCAGTCAGGGGCTACACCTTC
NA	15	TRBV6-5	TRBJ1-2	TRBD1	CASSKGTGGHYGYTF	TGTGCCAGCAGTAAAGGGACAGGGGGCCACTATGGCTACACCTTC
NA	20	TRBV5-1	TRBJ2-1	TRBD2	CASSLVSSGGPLSSYNEQFF	TGCGCCAGCAGCTTGGTATCTAGCGGGGGGCCTCTTAGCTCCTACAATGAGCAGTTCTTC
NA	13	TRBV5-1	TRBJ2-7	NA	CASSFQGTYEQYF	TGCGCCAGCAGCTTTCAGGGGACCTACGAGCAGTACTTC
NA	12	TRBV30	TRBJ2-1	NA	CAWSPGGAEQFF	TGTGCCTGGAGCCCGGGTGGTGCTGAGCAGTTCTTC
NA	16	TRBV7-2	TRBJ2-5	TRBD2	CASSYRLAGGQETQYF	TGTGCCAGCAGCTACCGACTAGCGGGGGGGCAAGAGACCCAGTACTTC
NA	13	TRBV5-1	TRBJ1-2	NA	CASSLEGDDGYTF	TGCGCCAGCAGCTTGGAAGGGGATGATGGCTACACCTTC
few	13	TRBV7-7	TRBJ2-7	TRBD1	CASSLTQGHEQYF	TGTGCCAGCAGCCTGACACAGGGGCACGAGCAGTACTTC
NA	15	TRBV7-6	TRBJ2-3	TRBD2	CASSSSGTSFDTQYF	TGTGCCAGCAGCTCCTCCGGGACTAGTTTCGATACGCAGTATTTT
NA	17	TRBV29-1	TRBJ2-3	TRBD2	CSVEGTSGGVRTDTQYF	TGCAGCGTTGAAGGGACTAGCGGGGGGGTGAGAACAGATACGCAGTATTTT
NA	13	TRBV7-2	TRBJ2-5	NA	CASNPIGGGTQYF	TGTGCCAGCAACCCCATTGGGGGCGGGACCCAGTACTTC
few	14	TRBV29-1	TRBJ2-1	TRBD2	CSVGTSGMGNEQFF	TGCAGCGTTGGGACTAGCGGGATGGGTAATGAGCAGTTCTTC
few	14	TRBV7-2	TRBJ2-5	NA	CASIPTGGVETQYF	TGTGCCAGCATCCCGACGGGCGGTGTAGAGACCCAGTACTTC
NA	12	TRBV25-1	TRBJ1-2	NA	CASSESAYGYTF	TGTGCCAGCAGTGAATCGGCCTATGGCTACACCTTC